The 13 T cell receptor beta chains below come from one sample, sequenced in a study of cytomegalovirus exposure and HLA in healthy donors. The PCR made use of 60 Vbeta and 13 Jbeta primers. Only in-frame clones appear in the TCRdb table, and some are missing; sequencing was by immunoSEQ multiplex PCR. Of about 180,000 clones in the sample, approximately 85% were seen once. The specimen sequenced was PBMCs. The source is a girl aged 5-17 years in good health and CMV-seropositive.

The chain couples TRBV18 to TRBJ1-5; D is uncertain. The CDR3 length is 16 residues. V was shortened by 4 bases and J by 2 bases, with 15 bases between the two germline ends. CDR1 and CDR2 (germline): KGHSH, LQKENI. As DNA, the CDR3 is TGTGCCAGCTCACTCGCCGGGATCTCGGGCAATCAGCCCCAGCATTTT. It is translated as CASSLAGISGNQPQHF. Together with reference TRBV18 and TRBJ1-5, the CDR3 gives the full variable domain: NAGVMQNPRHLVRRRGQEARLRCSPMKGHSHVYWYRQLPEEGLKFMVYLQKENIIDESGMPKERFSAEFPKEGPSILRIQQVVRGDSAAYFCASSLAGISGNQPQHFGDGTRLSIL.

This chain joins TRBV5-8 and TRBJ1-2; D not certain. CDR3 length equals 12 residues. Deletions cut 4 bases from V and 8 bases from J, with 12 bases between. CDR1 and CDR2 (germline): SGHTS, YDEGEE. In DNA form, the CDR3 reads TGTGCCAGCAGCCTGCCCCCCGCGGGCTACACCTTC. The encoded protein is CASSLPPAGYTF.

The V call is TRBV2, the J call TRBJ1-1; weak D call: TRBD1 (5 bases). V gave up 6 bases and J gave up 5 bases, with 13 bases separating them. CDR1 is SNHLY, CDR2 FYNNEI, per germline. The CDR3 runs 13 residues. The CDR3 nucleotides read TGTGCCAGCAGAGACCCTAAGGGGACTGAAGCTTTCTTT. Its protein product is CASRDPKGTEAFF. Together with reference TRBV2 and TRBJ1-1, the CDR3 gives the full variable domain: EPEVTQTPSHQVTQMGQEVILRCVPISNHLYFYWYRQILGQKVEFLVSFYNNEISEKSEIFDDQFSVERPDGSNFTLKIRSTKLEDSAMYFCASRDPKGTEAFFGQGTRLTVV.

This chain uses TRBV19 with TRBJ1-1; D is uncertain. The CDR3 consists of 12 residues. Germline assignment: CDR1 LNHDA and CDR2 SQIVND (reference sequence). The V and J ends lost 7 bases and 1 base respectively, with 7 bases between them. The chain's CDR3 is CASIYGNTEAFF. The CDR3 bases are TGTGCCAGTATCTACGGGAACACTGAAGCTTTCTTT.

The chain carries TRBV11-3 and TRBJ2-3, with D perhaps matching TRBD2 (5 bases). The ends were cut back, 1 base at V and 0 bases at J, with 23 bases in the middle. Germline-derived CDR1 and CDR2 are SGHNT and YENEEA. CDR3 length equals 20 residues. The CDR3 sequence: CASSLGIRLAPPKSTDTQYF. DNA of the CDR3: TGTGCCAGCAGCTTAGGGATACGGCTAGCACCACCCAAGAGCACAGATACGCAGTATTTT.

The V gene is TRBV5-4, the J gene TRBJ2-3; TRBD2 matches 8 bases. CDR1 is SGHNT, CDR2 YYREEE, per germline (reference sequence). The CDR3 is 17 residues long. V shed 0 bases, J shed 3 bases, and the junction held 9 bases outside the gene matches. CDR3 DNA sequence: TGTGCCAGCAGCTTGGGGGGGATGAGCGGGGGAACAGATACGCAGTATTTT. It yields the protein CASSLGGMSGGTDTQYF.

The genes are TRBV14 and TRBJ1-2; maybe TRBD1 (5 bases). The germline V gene has CDR1 SGHDN and CDR2 FVKESK. CDR3 length equals 18 residues. V lost 0 bases to trimming and J lost 4 bases, with 21 bases between them. CDR3 DNA: TGTGCCAGCAGCCAAGATCCCAAAAAACACGACAGTGTCTATGGCTACACCTTC. Translated, it gives CASSQDPKKHDSVYGYTF.

The chain combines TRBV7-9 with TRBJ1-2, with TRBD1 matching 10 bases. Germline loops: CDR1 SEHNR, CDR2 FQNEAQ (reference sequence). Germline trimming cut 3 bases from V and 0 bases from J; bases unmatched to any gene: 1. The CDR3 spans 15 residues. In DNA, the CDR3 is TGTGCCAGCAGCTTTGGACAGGGGGCTAACTATGGCTACACCTTC. This translates into CASSFGQGANYGYTF.

This clone has just a few counts. The rearrangement links TRBV6-1 to TRBJ1-4, with 9 positions matching TRBD1. Trimming cost V 0 bases and J 4 bases; bases outside gene matches: 9. In germline, CDR1 is MNHNS, CDR2 SASEGT. The CDR3 is 18 residues long. For the CDR3, the DNA is TGTGCCAGCAGTGAAGCGGGGACAGGGAGTATTGGTAATGAAAAACTGTTTTTT. Its translation: CASSEAGTGSIGNEKLFF.

Regarding this clone: The same CDR3 can be traced to other DNA sequences in this sample. V and J are TRBV12-5 and TRBJ1-5; D uncertain. The CDR3 loop spans 17 amino acids. From germline, CDR1 is LGHNT and CDR2 FRNRAP. V was cut by 0 bases and J by 7 bases, with 19 bases left in between. CDR3 in DNA: TGTGCTAGTGGTTTGGTAATCAGCAAAGTGGAGGTCCAGCCCCAGCATTTT. Its translation is CASGLVISKVEVQPQHF. Full variable domain (rest looked up from reference TRBV12-5 and TRBJ1-5): DARVTQTPRHKVTEMGQEVTMRCQPILGHNTVFWYRQTMMQGLELLAYFRNRAPLDDSGMPKDRFSAEMPDATLATLKIQPSEPRDSAVYFCASGLVISKVEVQPQHFGDGTRLSIL.

Only a few counts were recorded for this clone. V gene TRBV11-3 combines with J gene TRBJ1-4; TRBD1 is a possible D gene (5 bases). Trimming took off 3 bases at V and 8 bases at J, with 10 bases between the two ends. The CDR3 has 13 residues. The germline CDR1 and CDR2 sequences are SGHNT and YENEEA. The CDR3 loop reads CASSLWSGEKLFF. The CDR3 coding sequence is TGTGCCAGCAGCTTGTGGTCAGGGGAAAAACTGTTTTTT.

CDR3 bases: TGTGCCAGCAGTGAACGGGGTACGAGCTATGGCTACACCTTC. It is translated as CASSERGTSYGYTF. The gene calls are TRBV2 and TRBJ1-2; D remains unclear. This CDR3 region has 14 residues. CDR1 and CDR2 (germline): SNHLY, FYNNEI. V dropped 2 bases and J dropped 4 bases, with 11 bases sitting between them.

J is TRBJ1-2 and V is TRBV18; TRBD1 matches at 7 bases. Losses at the gene ends were 3 bases for V and 0 bases for J; bases not matched to a gene: 7. Germline-derived CDR1 and CDR2 are KGHSH and LQKENI. This CDR3 has 16 amino acids. The CDR3: CASSPKTGPSNYGYTF. CDR3 nucleotide sequence: TGTGCCAGCTCACCGAAGACAGGGCCTTCTAACTATGGCTACACCTTC.